The 18 T cell receptor beta chains in this list originate from one sample, sequenced in a study of response to subunit inactivated influenza vaccine. TCRdb passed the RT-PCR reads through MiXCR, listing each CDR3 protein once. The sample holds 530,000 or so distinct CDR3 sequences, about 14% seen once. Source: PBMCs from blood, taken about 12 days after vaccination. These receptors were collected from a man aged 50-59 years who received an inactivated influenza vaccine.

The table lists this clonotype with a few counts. The gene calls are TRBV2 and TRBJ2-5; a possible D gene is TRBD1 (5 bases). The CDR3 contains 15 residues. The ends were cut back, 0 bases at V and 4 bases at J, with 12 bases in the middle. Per germline, CDR1 SNHLY and CDR2 FYNNEI. The CDR3 coding sequence is TGTGCCAGCAGTGAAGCCATTGACAGAGGAGAGACCCAGTACTTC. This codes for CASSEAIDRGETQYF.

This clonotype was seen only a few times. The rearrangement joins TRBV7-7 to TRBJ2-7, with D hard to call. The CDR3 has 14 amino acids. Germline assignment: CDR1 SSHAT and CDR2 FNYEAQ (reference sequence). Trimming pared 5 bases from V and 1 base from J, leaving 12 bases between. CDR3 coding DNA: TGTGCCAGCAGCCCCACCGTGCATTCCTACGAGCAGTACTTC. As protein: CASSPTVHSYEQYF.

The genes are TRBV11-3 and TRBJ2-1; the match to TRBD2 covers 10 bases. The V gene end was trimmed by 1 base and the J gene end by 12 bases; junction bases not matched to a gene: 9. Germline loops: CDR1 SGHNT, CDR2 YENEEA. The CDR3 covers 15 residues. The CDR3 loop reads CASSLGLAGGSGQFF. CDR3 nucleotide sequence: TGTGCCAGCAGCTTAGGCTTAGCGGGGGGCAGTGGGCAGTTCTTC.

This clonotype occurred many times. The rearrangement uses TRBV6-2 or TRBV6-3 and TRBJ2-1; 10 bases align to TRBD2. The CDR3 runs 14 residues. Germline CDR1 is MNHEY and CDR2 is SVGEGT. J lost 6 bases, V lost 5 bases, and 4 bases had no gene match. The CDR3 is CASSRTSGLNEQFF. As DNA, the CDR3 is TGTGCCAGCAGTCGGACTAGCGGCCTCAATGAGCAGTTCTTC.

The V call is TRBV28, the J call TRBJ2-5; 10 nucleotides agree with TRBD2. There are 16 residues in the CDR3. Germline CDR1 is MDHEN and CDR2 is SYDVKM. The V gene end was trimmed by 2 bases and the J gene end by 6 bases; junction bases not matched to a gene: 9. The CDR3 nucleotides read TGTGCCAGCAGTTTAATACTAGCGGGATCTCAGAAGACCCAGTACTTC. Translation gives CASSLILAGSQKTQYF.

Notes on this clonotype: The junction differs from germline at one of its ends, possibly a read error. The chain carries TRBV20-1 and TRBJ2-3, with D hard to call. Germline V gene data show CDR1 as DFQATT and CDR2 as SNEGSKA (reference sequence). This CDR3 region has 12 residues. The CDR3 is CSAKGFRDTQSF. DNA of the CDR3: TGCAGTGCTAAAGGATTCCGAGATACGCAGTCTTTT.

This clonotype has a count of ten or more. CDR3 in DNA: TGCAGTGCTACCCCCCCCAACAGGGGGGCCCGGGAGCAGTACTTC. It specifies CSATPPNRGAREQYF. This rearrangement joins TRBV20-1 to TRBJ2-7; TRBD1 agrees at 8 bases. This CDR3 has 15 residues. Germline loops: CDR1 DFQATT, CDR2 SNEGSKA (reference sequence). The V segment lost 4 bases and the J segment 7 bases; nucleotides outside the gene matches: 15.

This clonotype occurred a few times. This chain connects TRBV12-3 or TRBV12-4 to TRBJ2-7; no firm D call. CDR3 size: 12 residues. V was cut by 3 bases and J by 6 bases, with 9 bases left in between. The CDR3 region has the DNA TGTGCCAGCAGTTTTCGTAGGCTCGAGCAGTACTTC. This codes for CASSFRRLEQYF.

This clonotype was detected a few times. The chain uses TRBV12-3 or TRBV12-4 and TRBJ1-4, with a weak D call TRBD1 (6 bases). This CDR3 has 14 residues. Trimming left V 6 bases short and J 6 bases short, with 14 bases between. The CDR3 loop is CASSPGVVDEKLFF. Here the CDR3 DNA reads TGTGCCAGCAGCCCAGGGGTAGTAGATGAAAAACTGTTTTTT.

This chain links TRBV28 with TRBJ2-5, with D uncertain. Germline V lookup: CDR1 MDHEN, CDR2 SYDVKM. The CDR3 contains 15 residues. Trimming removed 5 bases at V and 1 base at J, with 14 bases between. The CDR3 DNA sequence: TGTGCCAGCAGTCCACTTAGCAGAATCCAAGAGACCCAGTACTTC. This translates into CASSPLSRIQETQYF.

CDR3 protein: CASTLGPGSYEQYF. CDR3 coding DNA: TGTGCCAGCACCCTAGGACCGGGTTCCTACGAGCAGTACTTC. This rearrangement joins TRBV3-1 to TRBJ2-7; D is unresolved. This CDR3 has 14 amino acids. V was pared by 7 bases and J by 1 base, with 14 bases between. Germline V gives CDR1 LGHDT, CDR2 YNNKEL (reference sequence).

The V gene is TRBV6-1, the J gene TRBJ2-2; D is ambiguous. This CDR3 region has 13 residues. Germline CDR1 is MNHNS and CDR2 is SASEGT. V lost 6 bases to trimming and J lost 5 bases, with 10 bases between them. This chain's CDR3 is CASSPWFTGELFF. Written as DNA, the CDR3 is TGTGCCAGCAGCCCATGGTTTACCGGGGAGCTGTTTTTT.

This chain connects TRBV28 to TRBJ1-2; D gene ambiguous. Germline CDR1 is MDHEN and CDR2 is SYDVKM. V was cut by 7 bases and J by 6 bases, with 18 bases left in between. The CDR3 consists of 14 residues. The CDR3 DNA reads TGTGCCAGCACCCCGGGGTCTCTCATCAATGGCTACACCTTC. This translates into CASTPGSLINGYTF.

The chain couples TRBV2 to TRBJ2-1, with no clear D. Germline V lookup: CDR1 SNHLY, CDR2 FYNNEI. This CDR3 has 11 residues. Trimming pared 2 bases from V and 6 bases from J, leaving 2 bases between. DNA of the CDR3: TGTGCCAGCAGTGAAATCAATGAGCAGTTCTTC. Translating gives CASSEINEQFF.

The chain carries TRBV9 and TRBJ2-3; D is perhaps TRBD2 (7 bases). Germline CDR1 SGDLS, CDR2 YYNGEE. The CDR3 runs to 15 residues. The germline V and J ends were trimmed by 6 bases and 2 bases, with 16 bases remaining between them. DNA for the CDR3: TGTGCCAGCACCCCACGGGGGGCCCTCACAGATACGCAGTATTTT. Protein product: CASTPRGALTDTQYF.

The chain uses TRBV27 and TRBJ1-5, with 8 bases matching TRBD1. The CDR3 runs to 15 residues. Germline loops: CDR1 MNHEY, CDR2 SMNVEV (reference sequence). V dropped 4 bases and J dropped 3; count of bases not matched to a gene: 5. The CDR3 DNA reads as TGTGCCAGCAGTTCGACAGGGGCGCTCAATCAGCCCCAGCATTTT. Translated: CASSSTGALNQPQHF.

This CDR3 reads CASSQYRGAHEQYF. CDR3 DNA: TGTGCCAGCAGTCAGTACAGGGGAGCCCACGAGCAGTACTTC. The V and J genes are TRBV12-3 or TRBV12-4 and TRBJ2-7, with TRBD1 matching 7 bases. This CDR3 is built from 14 residues. The ends lost 5 bases at V and 5 bases at J; junction bases unmatched: 9.

This clonotype was seen more than once but under ten times. This chain uses TRBV9 with TRBJ2-1; 7 bases are shared with TRBD1. V shed 4 bases, J shed 1 base, and the junction held 8 bases outside the gene matches. CDR3 length: 16 amino acids. Looked up from germline, CDR1 is SGDLS and CDR2 is YYNGEE. The CDR3: CASSPRRTGSYNEQFF. The CDR3 DNA is TGTGCCAGCAGCCCACGGAGGACAGGTTCCTACAATGAGCAGTTCTTC.